This is a list of T cell receptor beta chains from one sample in a study of blood T cell repertoires in COVID-19. Data came from immunoSEQ multiplex PCR; TCRdb stores just in-frame clones and leaves some out. This table has roughly 220,000 clones, more than 85% appearing once. Sequences were obtained from peripheral blood. Receptor source: a man aged 60 to 69 with acute or convalescent COVID-19. The CDR3 runs from the conserved cysteine through the conserved F or W. A D gene is named only where the DNA matches it firmly. Some rows mark clone size as missing; the rest say once, few, many or name a class of expanded clone.

clone_size	v_call	j_call	d_call	cdr3_aa	cdr3_nt
.	TRBV9	TRBJ1-5	TRBD1	CASSVGATGDQPQHF	TGTGCCAGCAGCGTAGGGGCTACAGGGGATCAGCCCCAGCATTTT
.	TRBV29-1	TRBJ2-7	TRBD1	CSARQGPYEQYF	TGCAGCGCAAGACAGGGCCCCTACGAGCAGTACTTC
.	TRBV15	TRBJ2-3	.	CATSRGGSTDTQYF	TGTGCCACCAGCAGGGGCGGGAGCACAGATACGCAGTATTTT
.	TRBV7-9	TRBJ1-1	TRBD1	CASSSDRFSNTEAFF	TGTGCCAGCAGTTCGGACAGGTTCTCGAACACTGAAGCTTTCTTT
few	TRBV10-3	TRBJ2-7	TRBD1	CAIRGPGQGAHEQYF	TGTGCCATCAGGGGGCCGGGACAGGGGGCTCACGAGCAGTACTTC
.	TRBV6-5	TRBJ1-6	.	CASSYDNVNGSPLHF	TGTGCCAGCAGTTACGACAATGTTAATGGGTCACCCCTCCACTTT
.	TRBV6-1	TRBJ2-7	.	CASSEWGRGASSRYEQYF	TGTGCCAGCAGTGAATGGGGCAGGGGGGCCTCCTCGCGCTACGAGCAGTACTTC
.	TRBV5-5	TRBJ1-4	TRBD1	CASSLVPGQGEKLFF	TGTGCCAGCAGCTTGGTTCCTGGACAGGGGGAAAAACTGTTTTTT
.	TRBV11-3	TRBJ1-1	.	CASATGGHTEAFF	TGTGCCAGCGCGACAGGCGGACACACTGAAGCTTTCTTT
.	TRBV29-1	TRBJ2-7	TRBD1	CSVGTGARYEQYF	TGCAGCGTTGGGACAGGGGCCCGCTACGAGCAGTACTTC
.	TRBV28	TRBJ1-2	.	CASIPQDINYGYTF	TGTGCCAGCATCCCACAGGATATTAACTATGGCTACACCTTC
.	TRBV7-3	TRBJ2-3	TRBD2	CASSLIAGDTDTQYF	TGTGCCAGCAGCTTAATTGCGGGAGACACAGATACGCAGTATTTT
few	TRBV5-4	TRBJ2-3	TRBD1	CASSIPRTGATDTQYF	TGTGCCAGCAGCATACCACGGACAGGGGCTACAGATACGCAGTATTTT
few	TRBV14	TRBJ2-7	.	CASSHGLLGLGYEQYF	TGTGCCAGCAGCCACGGCTTACTAGGTTTGGGTTACGAGCAGTACTTC
few	TRBV11-2	TRBJ2-7	.	CASSVSLSEPGLLAYEQYF	TGTGCCAGCAGCGTTAGCCTTTCGGAACCAGGGCTCCTAGCCTACGAGCAGTACTTC
.	TRBV7-8	TRBJ1-2	.	CASSFRGDGYTF	TGTGCCAGCAGCTTCAGGGGAGATGGCTACACCTTC
.	TRBV5-4	TRBJ1-2	.	CASSLAGSDYGYTF	TGTGCCAGCAGCTTGGCCGGTAGTGACTATGGCTACACCTTC
.	TRBV6-5	TRBJ1-5	.	CASSYSVAGQPQHF	TGTGCCAGCAGTTACTCGGTTGCCGGGCAGCCCCAGCATTTT
once	TRBV28	TRBJ1-1	TRBD1	CASTESPGQRKMNTEAFF	TGTGCCAGCACCGAATCCCCGGGACAGAGAAAGATGAACACTGAAGCTTTCTTT
few	TRBV19	TRBJ1-1	.	CASSISENTEAFF	TGTGCCAGTAGTATATCAGAGAACACTGAAGCTTTCTTT
few	TRBV7-2	TRBJ2-2	TRBD1	CASSLTGGTNTGELFF	TGTGCCAGCAGCTTGACAGGGGGTACGAACACCGGGGAGCTGTTTTTT
.	TRBV3-1/TRBV3-2	TRBJ1-1	.	CASSPGGMNTEAFF	TGTGCCAGCAGCCCGGGGGGTATGAACACTGAAGCTTTCTTT
.	TRBV6-5	TRBJ2-7	TRBD1	CASSPSDRGSYEQYF	TGTGCCAGCAGCCCCTCCGACAGGGGCTCCTACGAGCAGTACTTC